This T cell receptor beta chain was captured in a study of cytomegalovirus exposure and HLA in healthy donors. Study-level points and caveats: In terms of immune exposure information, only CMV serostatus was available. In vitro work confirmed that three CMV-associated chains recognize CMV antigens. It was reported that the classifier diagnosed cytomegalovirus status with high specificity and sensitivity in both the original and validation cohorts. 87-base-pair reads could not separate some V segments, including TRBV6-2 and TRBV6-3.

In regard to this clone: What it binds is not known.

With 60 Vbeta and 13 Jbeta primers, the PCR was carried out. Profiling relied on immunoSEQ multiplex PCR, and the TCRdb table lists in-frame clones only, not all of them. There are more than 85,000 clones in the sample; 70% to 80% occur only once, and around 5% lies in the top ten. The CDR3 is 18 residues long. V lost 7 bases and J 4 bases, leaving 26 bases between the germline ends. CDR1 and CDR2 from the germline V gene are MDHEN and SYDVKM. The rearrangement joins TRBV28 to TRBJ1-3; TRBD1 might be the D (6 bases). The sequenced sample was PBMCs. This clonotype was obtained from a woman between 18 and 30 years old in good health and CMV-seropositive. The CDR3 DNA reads TGTGCCAGCAATTCCCTCGTGGGGGGGCGGGTATCAGGAAACACCATATATTTT. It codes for CASNSLVGGRVSGNTIYF.